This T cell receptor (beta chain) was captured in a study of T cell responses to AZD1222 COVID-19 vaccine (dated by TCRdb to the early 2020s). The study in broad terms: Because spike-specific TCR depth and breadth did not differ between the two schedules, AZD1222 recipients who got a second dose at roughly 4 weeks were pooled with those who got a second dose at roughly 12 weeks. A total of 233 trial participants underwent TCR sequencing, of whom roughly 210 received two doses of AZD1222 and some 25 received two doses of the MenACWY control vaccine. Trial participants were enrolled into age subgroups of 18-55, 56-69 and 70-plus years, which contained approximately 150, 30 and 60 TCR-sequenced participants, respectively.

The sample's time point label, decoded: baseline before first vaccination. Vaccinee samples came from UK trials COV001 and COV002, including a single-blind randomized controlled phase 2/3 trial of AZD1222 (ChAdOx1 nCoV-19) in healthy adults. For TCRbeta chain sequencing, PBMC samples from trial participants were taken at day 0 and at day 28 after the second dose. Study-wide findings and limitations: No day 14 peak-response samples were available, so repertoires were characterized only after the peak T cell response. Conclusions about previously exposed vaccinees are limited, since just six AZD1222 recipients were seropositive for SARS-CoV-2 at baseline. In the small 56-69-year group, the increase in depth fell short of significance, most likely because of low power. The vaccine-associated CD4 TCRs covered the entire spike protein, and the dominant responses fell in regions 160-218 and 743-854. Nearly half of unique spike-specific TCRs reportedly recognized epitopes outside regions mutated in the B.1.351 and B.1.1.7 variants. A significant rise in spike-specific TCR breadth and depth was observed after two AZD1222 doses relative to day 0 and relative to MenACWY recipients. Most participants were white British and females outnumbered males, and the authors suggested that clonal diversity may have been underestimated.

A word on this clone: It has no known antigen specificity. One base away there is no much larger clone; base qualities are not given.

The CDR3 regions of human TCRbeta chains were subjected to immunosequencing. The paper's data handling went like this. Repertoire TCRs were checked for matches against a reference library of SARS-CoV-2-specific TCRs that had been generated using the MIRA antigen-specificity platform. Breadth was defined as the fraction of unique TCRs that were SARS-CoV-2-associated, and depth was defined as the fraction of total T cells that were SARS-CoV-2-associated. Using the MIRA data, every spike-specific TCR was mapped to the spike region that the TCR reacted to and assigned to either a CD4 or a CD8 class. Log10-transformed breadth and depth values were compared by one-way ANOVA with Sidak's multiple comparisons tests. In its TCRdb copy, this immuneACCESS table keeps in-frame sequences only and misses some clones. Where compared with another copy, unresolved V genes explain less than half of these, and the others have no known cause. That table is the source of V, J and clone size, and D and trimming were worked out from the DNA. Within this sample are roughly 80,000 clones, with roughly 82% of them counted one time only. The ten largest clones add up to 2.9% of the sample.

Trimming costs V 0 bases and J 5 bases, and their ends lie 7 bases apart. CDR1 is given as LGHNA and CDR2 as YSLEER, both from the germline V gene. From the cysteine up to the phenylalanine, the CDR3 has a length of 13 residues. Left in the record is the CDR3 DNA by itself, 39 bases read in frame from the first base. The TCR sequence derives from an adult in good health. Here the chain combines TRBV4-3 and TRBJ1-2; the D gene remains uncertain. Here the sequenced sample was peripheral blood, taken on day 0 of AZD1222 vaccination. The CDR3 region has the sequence CASSQEAGYGYTF. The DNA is TGCGCCAGCAGCCAAGAAGCGGGTTATGGCTACACCTTC.